The T cell receptor (beta chain) described here comes from a study of blood T cell repertoires in COVID-19 (dated by TCRdb to the early 2020s). As for the study more broadly: Collaborator samples came from the United States, Italy and Spain and covered acute and convalescent phases of COVID-19. Samples were obtained from the ongoing ImmuneRACE study (first 160 participants) and from 1,000 to 1,500 subjects provided by 6 global collaborators. The prospective study material was composed of cDNA or gDNA derived from T cells, B-cell-depleted T cells, or PBMCs. The sample metadata nearly always contained a de-identified subject ID, COVID-19 status, age in years and sex. HLA class I and class II types, where available, came from metadata supplied by the sample provider rather than from assay-based typing. The repertoires were made available in a free public database intended to serve as a resource for research on the immune response to SARS-CoV-2. Subjects who had been exposed to COVID-19, were actively infected with it, or had recovered from it provided the deeply sampled blood TCRbeta repertoires that made up the dataset. Overall results and qualifications from the work: The amount of clinical and demographic metadata varied by source and participant and was provided uncurated.

The collaborating institutions used their own protocols to collect whole blood in K2EDTA tubes. For TCRbeta analysis, collaborators shipped samples as frozen whole blood, isolated PBMCs, or DNA extracted from either of those sample types. TCRbeta CDR3 regions were amplified from genomic DNA by means of the immunoSEQ Assay, a bias-controlled multiplex PCR. Turning to the authors' computational methods: Nucleated cell counts per sample were estimated from amplification of reference gene primers within the assay. To quantify the absolute abundance of each unique TCRbeta CDR3 rearrangement, sequence reads were collapsed and filtered. For each sample, productive Simpson clonality was calculated as the square root of Simpson's diversity index across productive rearrangements. TCRdb provides this immuneACCESS table in a form limited to in-frame rearrangements. Some clones are lacking; in checked studies, under half of them reflect an unresolved V gene, and why the rest are absent is not known. D and trimming come from the DNA, and the V and J calls and clone size come from that table. The sample includes around 53,000 clones, with 90% observed a single time. The ten largest clones take up about 3.4% of the sample.

CDR1 and CDR2 are read off the germline V gene (reference sequence) as GTSNPN and SVGIG. CDR3 length: 14 amino acids, cysteine to phenylalanine. CDR3 DNA is the only sequence kept; it has 42 bases, read in frame from the first base. V was cut back by 1 base and J by 7 bases, leaving a gap of 14 bases between them. In regard to this clone: This receptor's antigen is unknown. No base quality values were provided; no much bigger clone lies one nucleotide off.

Sequenced input: peripheral blood. The chain is encoded by TRBV30 joined to TRBJ1-5; no D gene is confidently identified. This TCR derives from a human donor in a cohort sampled during active COVID-19. The CDR3 region has the sequence CAWSADTTGQPQHF. The DNA is TGTGCCTGGAGTGCCGACACCACGGGGCAGCCCCAGCATTTT.